This is a list of T cell receptor beta chains from one sample in a study of T cell responses to AZD1222 COVID-19 vaccine. Measured with immunoSEQ multiplex PCR; TCRdb has only the in-frame clones, and not every one. Of some 98,000 clones listed, about four fifths are singletons. Specimen: peripheral blood, collected 28 days after the second AZD1222 dose. All receptors come from an adult who received the AZD1222 COVID-19 vaccine. Each CDR3 is given with its conserved first and last residue. Each record gives: J gene, V gene, CDR3 protein.

TRBJ1-2	TRBV27	CASSFIRTGGNYGYTF
TRBJ1-6	TRBV27	CASSPNYNSPLHF
TRBJ1-1	TRBV10-3	CAISESGRGVSTEAFF
TRBJ2-1	TRBV10-3	CAISESRFNEQFF
TRBJ1-2	TRBV7-9	CASSRTGGVSVYGYTF
TRBJ1-2	TRBV4-2	CASSRDRQGATGYTF
TRBJ1-5	TRBV27	CASKPRPGRQPQHF
TRBJ2-2	TRBV3-1/TRBV3-2	CASSQGGGRNTGELFF
TRBJ2-7	TRBV28	CASSPPAGTDYSYEQYF
TRBJ2-3	TRBV7-8	CASSSPVRGTDTQYF
TRBJ2-5	TRBV11-2	CASSTRGTRETQYF
TRBJ2-7	TRBV5-4	CASSWSRGEQYF
TRBJ1-4	TRBV7-2	CASSHRYTNEKLFF
TRBJ2-3	TRBV11-2	CASSLEGVATDTQYF
TRBJ1-1	TRBV7-8	CASSTRTGGYTEAFF
TRBJ1-1	TRBV19	CASSSPGNRAKMNTEAFF
TRBJ2-7	TRBV5-1	CASSLVGGGAAYEQYF
TRBJ1-2	TRBV5-1	CASSLARGGNYGYTF
TRBJ2-5	TRBV5-1	CASSIQGTQETQYF
TRBJ1-1	TRBV5-4	CASSFQGVNTEAFF
TRBJ1-1	TRBV18	CASSPQGGNTEAFF
TRBJ2-1	TRBV11-1	CASSLASGLISGEQFF
TRBJ1-2	TRBV19	CASSIRPSAAYNYGYTF
TRBJ2-3	TRBV5-6	CASRQGRDTQYF
TRBJ2-7	TRBV7-9	CASSPPALGYEQYF
TRBJ2-3	TRBV5-1	CASSWTGGTDTQYF
TRBJ2-1	TRBV6-5	CASKLEPRGEQFF
TRBJ2-7	TRBV7-2	CASSPTMPGSGEQYF
TRBJ2-6	TRBV5-1	CASSYETGANVLTF
TRBJ1-5	TRBV5-5	CASSLEAGTGKNQPQHF
TRBJ1-1	TRBV3-1/TRBV3-2	CASSHPTRGTEAFF
TRBJ1-1	TRBV25-1	CASSGYPGQGNTEAFF
TRBJ1-2	TRBV5-1	CASSWDRFGYTF
TRBJ2-1	TRBV5-6	CASSLGGINEQFF
TRBJ1-1	TRBV6-5	CASSYSERNTEAFF
TRBJ2-4	TRBV3-1/TRBV3-2	CASSQRTSGRVAKNIQYF
TRBJ1-6	TRBV27	CASSPGQGHLSSYNSPLHF
TRBJ2-7	TRBV5-1	CASSLGLRSYEQYF
TRBJ1-5	TRBV6-1	CASSDLRQPQHF
TRBJ2-7	TRBV3-1/TRBV3-2	CASSQEGQGLYEQYF
TRBJ2-7	TRBV25-1	CASSGWTDSYEQYF
TRBJ2-1	TRBV6-2/TRBV6-3	CASSLGSRSYNEQFF
TRBJ1-1	TRBV19	CASGPPDREAFF
TRBJ1-1	TRBV7-9	CASTPGSSTEAFF
TRBJ1-5	TRBV6-5	CASRGTGVRNQPQHF
TRBJ2-7	TRBV6-5	CASRAQDGDYEQYF
TRBJ1-3	TRBV25-1	CASSEPSRAFGNTIYF
TRBJ1-6	TRBV5-5	CASCGIPGSPLHF
TRBJ1-1	TRBV5-1	CASSQTGDGNTEAFF
TRBJ2-3	TRBV30	CASNPTGVLTDTQYF
TRBJ1-1	TRBV10-1	CASRPEGEGRAFF